A selection of T cell receptor beta chains follows, all from one sample in a study of cytomegalovirus exposure and HLA in healthy donors. Only in-frame clones appear in the TCRdb table, and some are missing; sequencing was by immunoSEQ multiplex PCR. The table has roughly 100,000 clones, about 80% seen once. The sequenced sample consisted of PBMCs. The source is a young woman in good health and CMV-seropositive. Both conserved end residues are part of each CDR3. The D gene is left open where the match is weak. Clone sizes are given selectively: once, few, many, or a class where the clone is expanded.

J gene: TRBJ2-3
clone size: .
D gene: .
V gene: TRBV7-3
CDR3 DNA: TGTGCCAGAGCCGCCAAGAGGGCCTTAGGTGATACGCAGTATTTT
CDR3 protein: CARAAKRALGDTQYF

J gene: TRBJ2-1
clone size: .
D gene: .
V gene: TRBV6-6
CDR3 DNA: TGTGCCAGCTTACGGGTAAATGAGCAGTTCTTC
CDR3 protein: CASLRVNEQFF

J gene: TRBJ1-1
clone size: few
D gene: .
V gene: TRBV6-1
CDR3 DNA: TGTGCCAGCAGGGCACAGGGGAACACTGAAGCTTTCTTT
CDR3 protein: CASRAQGNTEAFF

J gene: TRBJ1-1
clone size: .
D gene: .
V gene: TRBV5-1
CDR3 DNA: TGCGCCAGCAGCTTGGTCCAGGGCGAGTCAATGAACACTGAAGCTTTCTTT
CDR3 protein: CASSLVQGESMNTEAFF

J gene: TRBJ2-1
clone size: .
D gene: .
V gene: TRBV4-2
CDR3 DNA: TGTGCCAGCAGCCAAGATAGCTCAAGGAACGAGCAGTTCTTC
CDR3 protein: CASSQDSSRNEQFF

J gene: TRBJ1-3
clone size: .
D gene: TRBD1
V gene: TRBV5-1
CDR3 DNA: TGCGCCAGCAGCGAGGGACAGGGGACGTTAGGAAACACCATATATTTT
CDR3 protein: CASSEGQGTLGNTIYF

J gene: TRBJ2-1
clone size: .
D gene: .
V gene: TRBV6-1
CDR3 DNA: TGTGCCAGCAGTGTCAGTCGGAGCGCCCAGGGTGAGCAGTTCTTC
CDR3 protein: CASSVSRSAQGEQFF

J gene: TRBJ2-7
clone size: .
D gene: TRBD2
V gene: TRBV7-9
CDR3 DNA: TGTGCCAGCAGCTGGACTAGCGGCTCCTACGAGCAGTACTTC
CDR3 protein: CASSWTSGSYEQYF

J gene: TRBJ2-4
clone size: .
D gene: .
V gene: TRBV5-4
CDR3 DNA: TGTGCCAGCAGCTTTCCTGGAGGAGACATTCAGTACTTC
CDR3 protein: CASSFPGGDIQYF

J gene: TRBJ1-1
clone size: .
D gene: TRBD1
V gene: TRBV19
CDR3 DNA: TGTGCCAGTAGTACAAACCCCAGGGACAGGGACACTGAAGCTTTCTTT
CDR3 protein: CASSTNPRDRDTEAFF

J gene: TRBJ1-2
clone size: .
D gene: .
V gene: TRBV5-1
CDR3 DNA: TGCGCCAGCAGCTTGGTGCCGGGTTCTAGGGGCTACACCTTC
CDR3 protein: CASSLVPGSRGYTF